This T cell receptor beta chain was found in a study of cytomegalovirus exposure and HLA in healthy donors (dated by TCRdb to 2016 to 2017). About the study as a whole: According to an earlier analysis of 587 of the donors, 150 million to 200 million T cells yielded over 100 million unique TCR beta sequences and 250 to 350 Gb of sequence data. A later genetic analysis took genome-wide SNP genotypes for about 60% of the roughly 670 donors and used that subset as a discovery cohort. Alongside the repertoire data, information on donor age, sex, ethnicity and CMV serostatus was compiled. Of the 398 genotyped donors, 65% to 90% were placed in the genetic ancestry cluster associated with self-reported Caucasian donors. Using immunosequencing, the study profiled T cell repertoires from fewer than 850 subjects and related those repertoires to cytomegalovirus serostatus. To predict cytomegalovirus infection status, the study combined high-throughput TCR immunosequencing, statistical association of individual TCRs with disease status, and machine learning. Roughly 320 gigabases of sequencing data and about 92 million unique TCR sequences made up an early release that covered nearly 650 HLA-typed donors. Among 398 genotyped donors of the cohort, an average of roughly 240,000 unique TCR beta nucleotide sequences were sequenced per donor, about a sixth of them non-productive. In a later analysis, previously published TCR beta repertoires from about 640 donors were re-analyzed and high-resolution HLA genotyping was added so that TCR occurrence patterns could be studied. HLA typing included class I and class II loci at four-digit resolution. To decide whether each TCR beta V gene segment behaved as functional or pseudogenic, an earlier analysis of some 600 of the donors relied on high-throughput TCR beta sequencing. The later analysis used no new phenotypic data to find candidate immune exposures, relying instead on TCR beta sequences and their occurrence across donors. All discovery cohort repertoires had been generated using a single sequencing platform. Typing coverage differed by locus: A, B, C, DRB1 and DQB1 were typed in about 620-640 donors, DQA1 in about 550, DPA1 in some 610, and DPB1 in about 450. Along with the approximately 600-subject first cohort, a separate validation cohort of over a hundred different subjects was used. The study aimed to test whether cataloging public T cell receptors could reveal signatures of past pathogen exposure. About 5 DR-DQ haplotypes were handled as single units for association and clustering, since linkage in the cohort was strong. Summary of the overall study and its limitations: Most TCR sequences were seen in very few donors, while some public TCRs were found in many individuals. Immune exposure information for the cohort was limited to CMV serostatus. Three of the identified cytomegalovirus-associated TCR beta chains were confirmed in vitro to be specific for cytomegalovirus antigens. A later analysis reported that several top co-occurrence clusters appeared linked to parvovirus B19, influenza, CMV and Epstein-Barr virus. In a later analysis, the rate of TCR association differed among HLA loci, with DRB1 alleles having the most associated TCRs and HLA-C alleles having the fewest. In a later genetic analysis, fewer N-insertions in productive TCRs were reported among donors in an Asian-associated ancestry cluster than the roughly 700-donor mean. In a later genetic analysis, a missense DCLRE1C variant was associated with V-gene and J-gene trimming of TCR beta chains, and the association was replicated in an independent cohort. A later analysis found that HLA-associated TCR beta chains were more clonally expanded and had lower generation probabilities than equally common non-associated chains. According to a later analysis, most CMV-associated TCR beta chains appeared to be HLA-restricted, and the HLA associations seemed to be driven largely by CMV exposure. An earlier analysis of 587 of the donors showed that most TCR beta V segments appeared in productive rearrangements either about 87% or about 30% of the time, which broadly matched IMGT annotations. Because counts were too low, approximately 18 rarely observed V segments, including chromosome 9 orphons, were excluded from the earlier analysis of around 590 of the donors. The 87-base-pair reads could not distinguish some IMGT-functional V segments, including TRBV6-2 and TRBV6-3, so those segments were excluded. At a false discovery rate of 0.05, a later analysis linked 15,000 to 20,000 TCR beta sequences to specific HLA alleles. In the study, 164 TCR beta chains were listed as associated with cytomegalovirus. Sequencing depth was assumed to be roughly uniform across donors in the presence/absence analyses, though that assumption may not hold. A further reported finding was that TCR beta sequences accurately predicted the HLA-A and HLA-B alleles for most subjects in the first cohort. Assigning TCR associations to individual alleles was difficult when HLA alleles, especially DR and DQ, strongly co-occurred. HLA typing was unavailable for some donors at each locus, so association tests used only the typed subset. A cluster of highly shared sequence variants was judged likely to be a technical artifact of the sequencing pipeline. Correlated functional status among segregating V segments might be attributable to linkage disequilibrium, but an unknown experimental factor could not be ruled out. Cytomegalovirus status was reported to be diagnosed by the classifier with high specificity and sensitivity in both the original and validation cohorts. The authors suggested that the approach could potentially be generalized to other disease states and immunological phenotypes. Only TCR beta chains were sequenced in this cohort, and the absence of alpha or paired-chain data limited detectable features.

Concerning this clone itself: No cognate antigen has been identified for it. Per-base qualities were not stored, and no clone one base away is much larger.

Libraries were made using the immunoSEQ multiplex PCR assay. For the multiplex PCR, a mixture combining 60 forward primers for TCR Vbeta segments and 13 reverse primers for TCR Jbeta segments was used. The CDR3 region of rearranged TCR beta genes was amplified from genomic DNA with a multiplex PCR assay. The amplified TCR beta libraries were sequenced on the Illumina HiSeq System as 87-base-pair reads. In the paper's pipeline: Across the roughly 700 repertoires, a later analysis counted tens of millions of unique TCR beta chains, about 10 million of which were shared by at least two donors. Raw reads were error-corrected and collapsed into unique sequences by a nearest-neighbor algorithm in which closely related sequences were merged to remove PCR and sequencing errors. To assign V, D and J gene segments, CDR3 sequences were aligned to IMGT reference sequences. For a sequence to be retained, a match of at least six nucleotides to both a V gene segment and a J gene segment was required. Rearrangements were classified as productive when the CDR3 lacked stop codons and remained in frame with V and J, and all other rearrangements were classified as non-productive. CDR3 was defined according to IMGT convention as the region running from the second conserved V-encoded cysteine to the conserved J-encoded phenylalanine. Sequences without an unambiguous match to a single V gene segment were excluded from the earlier analysis of a few hundred of the donors. An earlier analysis of a few hundred of the donors called V segments functional above 56.7% productive rearrangements and segregating when the between-donor standard deviation exceeded 5%. A statistical classification framework was built for diagnosing cytomegalovirus status from the catalog of TCR beta chain sequences. V and J gene assignment, in a later analysis, came from comparing TCR nucleotide sequences with IMGT/GENE-DB human TR gene sequences. In a later analysis, CDR3 sequences and most-parsimonious VDJ recombination scenarios were assigned using the TCRdist pipeline. In a later analysis, each TCR beta chain was defined by its CDR3 amino acid sequence together with its V-gene family, and reads without a unique V-gene family were excluded. As a way to deal with suspected cross-contamination and a sequencing artifact, a later analysis dropped approximately 590 nucleotide sequences that were highly shared and had low generation probability. In a later analysis, a clonal expansion index for each public chain was calculated from normalized within-repertoire ranks of inferred template counts. In a later analysis, generation probabilities were computed with a VDJ recombination model fitted to out-of-frame rearrangements, and the resulting probabilities were checked against IGoR. In a later analysis, hypergeometric tests were used to score TCR-TCR, TCR-HLA and TCR-CMV co-occurrence, with a repertoire-size bias correction applied to TCR pairs. In a later analysis, false discovery rates were estimated by permuting HLA or CMV assignments 20 times. In a later analysis, co-occurring TCRs were grouped using DBSCAN, and TCRdist sequence similarity was added for clustering within HLA-allele-positive subsets. For co-occurrence clustering, repertoires with fewer than 30,000 or more than 120,000 public chains were excluded, along with a handful of repertoires with anomalous nucleotide sharing. TCRdb re-hosts the immuneACCESS table, in-frame sequences only. Its copies lack some clones; in the studies checked, an unresolved V gene accounts for under half of them, and the cause for the rest is not known. V and J calls and clone size are copied from that table; D and trimming were computed from the DNA. The sample table records more than 95,000 clones; about 9.4% of these occur just once. Less than 6% of the sample is in the top ten clones.

As encoded in the germline V gene (reference sequence), CDR1 is SEHNR while CDR2 is FQNEAQ. Including the terminal cysteine and phenylalanine, the CDR3 comprises 12 residues. Of the read, only the CDR3 DNA is kept; its 36 bases are in frame from base 1. Trimming takes 3 bases from V and 7 bases from J, and the germline ends sit 6 bases apart. The cohort consisted of 600 or so healthy bone marrow donors. At the time of sampling, all cohort members were nominally healthy, though unrecorded immune exposures were likely present. The donor tested CMV seropositive and was one of the 289 seropositive cohort members. A peripheral blood sample was provided by each donor, and peripheral blood mononuclear cells were used for TCR beta sequencing. The Qiagen DNeasy Blood Extraction Kit was used to extract genomic DNA from the blood cell samples.

The receptor was derived from a man aged 35 to 55 in good health and CMV-seropositive. The sequenced sample was PBMCs. The rearrangement joined TRBV7-9 to TRBJ2-2; the D gene is perhaps TRBD2, from 5 matching bases. CDR3 protein: CASSFSGGELFF. The DNA sequence is as follows: TGTGCCAGCAGCTTCAGCGGCGGGGAGCTGTTTTTT. Joined to the reference TRBV7-9 and TRBJ2-2 proteins, this CDR3 gives the full variable domain: DTGVSQNPRHKITKRGQNVTFRCDPISEHNRLYWYRQTLGQGPEFLTYFQNEAQLEKSRLLSDRFSAERPKGSFSTLEIQRTEQGDSAMYLCASSFSGGELFFGEGSRLTVL.